The 5 T cell receptor beta chains below come from one sample, sequenced in a study of cytomegalovirus exposure and HLA in healthy donors (dated by TCRdb to 2016 to 2017). Library preparation was by the immunoSEQ multiplex PCR assay. For the multiplex PCR, a mixture combining 60 forward primers for TCR Vbeta segments and 13 reverse primers for TCR Jbeta segments was used. What TCRdb holds here is the immuneACCESS table cut down to in-frame rearrangements. Part of the clones is not present; checked against another copy, under half of the missing clones reflect an unresolved V gene, and the others are unexplained. The sample has around 170,000 clones on record, over 70% of them singletons. The top ten hold over 3.5% of the sample. The sample consisted of PBMCs. The receptor source for this set is a man aged 50 to 59 in good health and CMV-seronegative.

This clone was found a few times. The chain couples TRBV30 to TRBJ2-5; D is undetermined. The CDR3 totals 11 residues. CDR1 and CDR2 (germline): GTSNPN, SVGIG (reference sequence). V was trimmed by 4 bases and J by 1 base, leaving 4 bases between them. The CDR3 loop is CAWTSQETQYF. CDR3 in DNA: TGTGCCTGGACCAGCCAAGAGACCCAGTACTTC.

The chain recombines TRBV27 with TRBJ2-2, with 11 bases lining up with TRBD1. Germline V gene sequence: CDR1 MNHEY, CDR2 SMNVEV (reference sequence). The CDR3 is 15 residues long. V shed 5 bases, J shed 6 bases, and the junction held 5 bases outside the gene matches. The CDR3 loop is CASSPDRGRPGELFF. In DNA, the CDR3 is TGTGCCAGCAGTCCGGACAGGGGGCGCCCCGGGGAGCTGTTTTTT.

V usage is TRBV23-1 and J usage is TRBJ1-2; D is unclear. TRBV23-1 is marked as an open reading frame, function uncertain. The CDR3 is made up of 14 amino acids. V was shortened by 3 bases and J by 7 bases, with 15 bases between the two germline ends. CDR3 amino acids: CASSQRRFRGGYTF. The CDR3 nucleotides read TGCGCCAGCAGTCAGAGAAGATTTCGTGGTGGCTACACCTTC.

The CDR3 loop is CASSPGVNTEAFF. CDR3 sequence (DNA): TGTGCCAGCAGCCCCGGTGTGAACACTGAAGCTTTCTTT. This chain uses TRBV11-3 with TRBJ1-1; D is unresolved. From germline, CDR1 is SGHNT and CDR2 YENEEA. This CDR3 has 13 amino acids. V lost 5 bases and J lost 0, with 7 bases in between.

In this sample, this clone turned up once. This chain uses TRBV28 with TRBJ1-2; TRBD1 might be the D (6 bases). Trimming shortened V by 1 base and J by 8 bases, and 20 bases separated the two germline ends. The CDR3 sequence is 16 residues long. Germline loops: CDR1 MDHEN, CDR2 SYDVKM. CDR3 in amino acids: CASSLSLHRAPGGYTF. The DNA of the CDR3 is TGTGCCAGCAGTTTATCCCTTCACAGGGCGCCGGGGGGCTACACCTTC.